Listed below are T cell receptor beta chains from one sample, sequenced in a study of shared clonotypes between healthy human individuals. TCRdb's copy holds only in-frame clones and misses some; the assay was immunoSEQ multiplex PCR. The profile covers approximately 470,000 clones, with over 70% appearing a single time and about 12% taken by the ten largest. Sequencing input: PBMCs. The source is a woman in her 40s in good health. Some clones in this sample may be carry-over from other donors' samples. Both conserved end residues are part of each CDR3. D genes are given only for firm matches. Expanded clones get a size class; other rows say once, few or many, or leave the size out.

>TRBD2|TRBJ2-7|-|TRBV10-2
TGCGCCAGCAGTGAAAGTGCGGGACTAGCGGGAGCAGGCGAGCAGTACTTC
CASSESAGLAGAGEQYF
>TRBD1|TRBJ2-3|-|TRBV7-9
TGTGCCAGCAGCCACAGGGGAAACACAGATACGCAGTATTTT
CASSHRGNTDTQYF
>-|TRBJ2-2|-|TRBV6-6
TGTGCCAGCAGTTATATCGGGGTGGGGACCGGGGAGCTGTTTTTT
CASSYIGVGTGELFF
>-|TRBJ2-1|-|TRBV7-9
TGTGCCAGCAGCTTAGATGGGAGCTCCTACAATGAGCAGTTCTTC
CASSLDGSSYNEQFF
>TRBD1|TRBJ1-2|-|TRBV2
TGTGCCAGCGGACAGGGGGGGACTAACTATGGCTACACCTTC
CASGQGGTNYGYTF
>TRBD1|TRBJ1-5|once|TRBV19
TGTGCCAGTAGCCCCGGGACAGGGGGACGTAATCAGCCCCAGCATTTT
CASSPGTGGRNQPQHF
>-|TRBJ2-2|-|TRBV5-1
TGCGCCAGCAGCCCCGGTCCACAAGCCGGGGAGCTGTTTTTT
CASSPGPQAGELFF
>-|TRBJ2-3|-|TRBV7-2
TGTGCCAGCAGCTTAGGGGTTACCACAGATACGCAGTATTTT
CASSLGVTTDTQYF
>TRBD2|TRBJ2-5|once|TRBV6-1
TGTGCCAGCAAAGCGGGAGGGGCCGGGACCCAGTACTTC
CASKAGGAGTQYF
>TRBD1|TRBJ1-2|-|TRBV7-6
TGTGCCAGCAGCCCCCGGACAGGGAACTATGGCTACACCTTC
CASSPRTGNYGYTF
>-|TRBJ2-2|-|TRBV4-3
TGCGCCAGCAGCCAAGGACAGGTTCCGAACACCGGGGAGCTGTTTTTT
CASSQGQVPNTGELFF
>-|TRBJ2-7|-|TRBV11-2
TGTGCCAGCAGCTTATTCCCTCCAAGCGCGAGCTACGAGCAGTACTTC
CASSLFPPSASYEQYF
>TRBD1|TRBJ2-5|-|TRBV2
TGTGCCAGCCAGGGACAGGGAATTTTGTCGGAGACCCAGTACTTC
CASQGQGILSETQYF
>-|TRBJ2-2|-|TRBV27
TGTGCCAGCAGTTTTTACGGGCTGAGGGGGAGCACCGGGGAGCTGTTTTTT
CASSFYGLRGSTGELFF
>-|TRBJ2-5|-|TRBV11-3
TGTGCCAGCAGCTTGTCGTTCCGGGACGGAAAAGAGACCCAGTACTTC
CASSLSFRDGKETQYF
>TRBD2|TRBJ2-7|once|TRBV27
TGTGCCAGCGGGACTAGCGAGATCTACGAGCAGTACTTC
CASGTSEIYEQYF
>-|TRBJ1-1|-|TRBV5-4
TGTGCCAGCAGAGCCATGAACACTGAAGCTTTCTTT
CASRAMNTEAFF
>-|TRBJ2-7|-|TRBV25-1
TGTGCCAGCAGTAACTGGGGTTCCTACGAGCAGTACTTC
CASSNWGSYEQYF
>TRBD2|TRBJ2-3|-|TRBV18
TGTGCCAGCCGAACTGGCCTAGCGGGAGTAGATACGCAGTATTTT
CASRTGLAGVDTQYF
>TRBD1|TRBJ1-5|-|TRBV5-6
TGTGCCAGCAGCGCGGGACAGGGAATTCCTCAGCCCCAGCATTTT
CASSAGQGIPQPQHF
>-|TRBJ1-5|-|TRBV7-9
TGTGCCAGCAGCTCAATGGGGAGTCAGCCCCAGCATTTT
CASSSMGSQPQHF
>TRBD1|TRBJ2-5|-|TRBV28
TGTGCCAGCAGTACAGACAGGGGGCTTGGTGAGACCCAGTACTTC
CASSTDRGLGETQYF
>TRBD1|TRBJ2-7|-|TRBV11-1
TGTGCCAGCAGCTTAGCGGGCAGGGGGTATGGAGACTACGAGCAGTACTTC
CASSLAGRGYGDYEQYF
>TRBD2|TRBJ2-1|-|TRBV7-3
TGTGCCAGCAGCCCGTCGACTAGCGGGAATGAGCAGTTCTTC
CASSPSTSGNEQFF
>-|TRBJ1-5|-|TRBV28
TGTGCCAGTCTGGGAGGCCCCAATCAGCCCCAGCATTTT
CASLGGPNQPQHF
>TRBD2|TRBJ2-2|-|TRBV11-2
TGTGCCAGCAGCCCTATAGCGGGGCGAACTACCGGGGAGCTGTTTTTT
CASSPIAGRTTGELFF
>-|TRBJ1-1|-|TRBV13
TGTGCCAGCAGCCCCACCGGGACACCAACTGAAGCTTTCTTT
CASSPTGTPTEAFF
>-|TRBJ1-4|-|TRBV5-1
TGCGCCAGCAGCCCGGGAAGGGACGGTCCTAATGAAAAACTGTTTTTT
CASSPGRDGPNEKLFF
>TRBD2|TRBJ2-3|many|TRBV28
TGTGCCAGCAGCCTACTAGCGGGAGCGGTCTCAGATACGCAGTATTTT
CASSLLAGAVSDTQYF
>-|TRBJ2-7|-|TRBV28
TGTGCCAGCAGTTTAGTTGGGCAGGGCTACGAGCAGTACTTC
CASSLVGQGYEQYF
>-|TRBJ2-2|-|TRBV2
TGTGCCAGCATAGGATGGAGGACCGGGGAGCTGTTTTTT
CASIGWRTGELFF
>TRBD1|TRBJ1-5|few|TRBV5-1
TGCGCCAGCAGCTTGACAGGGGTGCAGCCCCAGCATTTT
CASSLTGVQPQHF
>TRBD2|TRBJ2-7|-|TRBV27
TGTGCCAGCAGCTCCGGGAGCGGGGGCGCCTACGAGCAGTACTTC
CASSSGSGGAYEQYF
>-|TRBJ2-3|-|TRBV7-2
TGTGCCAGCAGGCTACAGGGAGATACGCAGTATTTT
CASRLQGDTQYF
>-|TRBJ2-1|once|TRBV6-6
TGTGCCAGCAGTTACCCTGGGGACTACAATGAGCAGTTCTTC
CASSYPGDYNEQFF
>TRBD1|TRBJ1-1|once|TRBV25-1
TGTGCCAGCAGTGAGGGACAGGTTTATCGTACTGAAGCTTTCTTT
CASSEGQVYRTEAFF
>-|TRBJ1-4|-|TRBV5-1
TGCGCCAGCAGCTCTCAGGGCTCCCTGGAAAAACTGTTTTTT
CASSSQGSLEKLFF
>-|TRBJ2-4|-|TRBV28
TGTGCCAGCAGTTATTCTGGACAGACCAAAAACATTCAGTACTTC
CASSYSGQTKNIQYF
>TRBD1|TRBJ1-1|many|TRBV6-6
TGTGCCAGCAGTTCGGGACAGGGGTTTTACACTGAAGCTTTCTTT
CASSSGQGFYTEAFF
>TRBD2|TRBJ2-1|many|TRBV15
TGTGCCACCAGCAGAGGAGGGACTAGCCTACCGAATGAGCAGTTCTTC
CATSRGGTSLPNEQFF
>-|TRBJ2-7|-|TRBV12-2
TGTGCAAGTCGCCCGGGACTAGAAGGCTACGAGCAGTACTTC
CASRPGLEGYEQYF
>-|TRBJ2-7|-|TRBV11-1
TGTGCCAGCAGCTTAGATCTAGTCTCCGCCGAGCAGTACTTC
CASSLDLVSAEQYF
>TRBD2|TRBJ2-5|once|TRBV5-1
TGCGCCAGCAGCTTGGAAGCTAGCGGGATATCCGGGACCCAGTACTTC
CASSLEASGISGTQYF
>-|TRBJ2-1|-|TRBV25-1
TGTGCCAGCAGTGAGAAGTACAATGAGCAGTTCTTC
CASSEKYNEQFF
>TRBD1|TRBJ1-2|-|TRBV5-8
TGTGCCAGCAGCTTGGGACAGGGTCCCTATGGCTACACCTTC
CASSLGQGPYGYTF
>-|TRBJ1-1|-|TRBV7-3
TGTGCCAGCAGCTTAGCAGGGGCGGCCACTGAAGCTTTCTTT
CASSLAGAATEAFF
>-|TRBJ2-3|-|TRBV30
TGTGCCTGGAGTGTACAGGTAGTCGGGGTGGGCACAGATACGCAGTATTTT
CAWSVQVVGVGTDTQYF
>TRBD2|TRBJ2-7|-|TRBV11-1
TGTGCCAGCAGCTTACCCGGGACTAGCTACGAGCAGTACTTC
CASSLPGTSYEQYF
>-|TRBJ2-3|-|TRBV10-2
TGCGCCAGCAGTGAGCAGCTATTCACAGATACGCAGTATTTT
CASSEQLFTDTQYF
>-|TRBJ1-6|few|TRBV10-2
TGCGCCAGCAGTGAGTCCCCCAGTTGGGGGTCTTCACCCCTCCACTTT
CASSESPSWGSSPLHF
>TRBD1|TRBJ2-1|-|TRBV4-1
TGCGCCAGCAGCCACTCGACCGGGACAGGGAACAATGAGCAGTTCTTC
CASSHSTGTGNNEQFF
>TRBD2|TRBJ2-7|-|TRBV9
TGTGCCAGCAGCCCTCTAGCGGGAACCTACGAGCAGTACTTC
CASSPLAGTYEQYF
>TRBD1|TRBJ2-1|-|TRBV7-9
TGTGCCAGCAGCTTTCTTGGACAGGGGATTGGTGAGCAGTTCTTC
CASSFLGQGIGEQFF